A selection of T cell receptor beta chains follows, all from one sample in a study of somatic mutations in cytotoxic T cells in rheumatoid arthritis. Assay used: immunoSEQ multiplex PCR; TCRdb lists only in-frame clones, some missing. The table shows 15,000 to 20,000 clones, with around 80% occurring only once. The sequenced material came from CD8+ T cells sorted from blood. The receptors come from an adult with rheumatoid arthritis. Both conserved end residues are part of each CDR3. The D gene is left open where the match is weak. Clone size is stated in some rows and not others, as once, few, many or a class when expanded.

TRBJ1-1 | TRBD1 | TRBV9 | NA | CASSPRDREILNTEAFF | TGTGCCAGCAGCCCGCGGGACAGGGAAATACTGAACACTGAAGCTTTCTTT
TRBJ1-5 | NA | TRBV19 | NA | CASSGGSRVQPQHF | TGTGCCAGTAGTGGGGGGTCCAGGGTTCAGCCCCAGCATTTT
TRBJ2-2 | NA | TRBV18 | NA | CASSPPGGPPGELFF | TGTGCCAGCTCACCTCCGGGTGGGCCCCCCGGGGAGCTGTTTTTT
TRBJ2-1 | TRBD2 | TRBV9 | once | CASSVVASGGPRYNEQFF | TGTGCCAGCAGCGTAGTGGCTAGCGGGGGGCCCCGCTACAATGAGCAGTTCTTC
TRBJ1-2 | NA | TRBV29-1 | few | CSVDFSDSTDGYTF | TGCAGCGTTGATTTCTCGGACAGTACAGATGGCTACACCTTC
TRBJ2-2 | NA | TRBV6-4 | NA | CASSDDPGAGELFF | TGTGCCAGCAGTGACGATCCAGGGGCCGGGGAGCTGTTTTTT
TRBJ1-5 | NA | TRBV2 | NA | CASRGVNSNQPQHF | TGTGCCAGCAGGGGGGTAAATAGCAATCAGCCCCAGCATTTT
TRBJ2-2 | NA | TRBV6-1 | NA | CASSGRGKNTGELFF | TGTGCCAGCAGTGGCCGTGGGAAGAACACCGGGGAGCTGTTTTTT
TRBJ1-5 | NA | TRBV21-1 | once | CASGTGEVGNQPQHF | TGTGCCAGCGGGACGGGCGAGGTTGGCAATCAGCCCCAGCATTTT
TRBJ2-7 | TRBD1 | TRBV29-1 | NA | CSVDGLGTDSYEQYF | TGCAGCGTTGACGGTTTAGGGACAGATTCCTACGAGCAGTACTTC
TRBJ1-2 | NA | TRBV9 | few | CASSQASENYGYTF | TGTGCCAGCAGCCAAGCCTCAGAGAACTATGGCTACACCTTC
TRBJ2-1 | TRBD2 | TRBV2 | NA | CASSENTSGGAGEQFF | TGTGCCAGCAGTGAAAATACTAGCGGGGGGGCAGGTGAGCAGTTCTTC
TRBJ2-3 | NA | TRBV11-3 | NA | CASSQGRTDTQYF | TGTGCCAGCTCGCAGGGGAGGACAGATACGCAGTATTTT
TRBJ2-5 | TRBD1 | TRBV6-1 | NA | CASSGLRDSQETQYF | TGTGCCAGCAGCGGCCTCCGGGACAGTCAAGAGACCCAGTACTTC
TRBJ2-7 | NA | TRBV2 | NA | CASSERVGRGSSYEQYF | TGTGCCAGCAGTGAAAGGGTTGGGAGGGGGAGCTCCTACGAGCAGTACTTC
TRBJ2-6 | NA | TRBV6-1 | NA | CASSEGGSGANVLTF | TGTGCCAGCAGTGAAGGGGGCTCTGGGGCCAACGTCCTGACTTTC
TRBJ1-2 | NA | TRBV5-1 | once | CASSPWVQGDYGYTF | TGCGCCAGCAGTCCTTGGGTACAGGGAGACTATGGCTACACCTTC
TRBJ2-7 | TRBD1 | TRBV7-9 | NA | CASSLSDRGIQYF | TGTGCCAGCAGCTTATCTGACAGGGGTATTCAGTACTTC
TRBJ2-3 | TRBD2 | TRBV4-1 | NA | CASSPHPASGVTDTQYF | TGCGCCAGCAGCCCGCACCCGGCTAGCGGGGTGACGGATACGCAGTATTTT
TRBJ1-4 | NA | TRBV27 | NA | CASSALSGATNEKLFF | TGTGCCAGCAGTGCCCTTTCGGGGGCAACTAATGAAAAACTGTTTTTT
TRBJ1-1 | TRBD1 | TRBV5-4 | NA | CASSSRGRGTEAFF | TGTGCCAGCAGCTCAAGGGGGCGTGGCACTGAAGCTTTCTTT